This is a list of T cell receptor beta chains from one sample in a study of regulatory T cells in long-lasting Graves disease. TCRdb called the multiplex PCR reads again in MiXCR, with one record for every CDR3 protein. The table has approximately 540,000 distinct CDR3 sequences, approximately 12% seen once; the top ten hold over 7%. This sample also appeared in a second study, on T cells in Graves' hyperthyroidism and ophthalmopathy.

The source was peripheral blood mononuclear cells (PBMCs), collected at new diagnosis, from a patient treated with antithyroid drugs. Receptors originate from a woman under 40 with Graves disease. CDR3s include the opening cysteine and the closing phenylalanine or tryptophan. The D gene is left open where the match is weak. Size is stated for part of the rows, as once, few or many counts, or as a class when the clone is expanded.

cdr3_aa | cdr3_nt | clone_size | j_call | v_call | d_call
CASSQDEGGRARDEQFF | TGCGCCAGCAGCCAAGATGAGGGCGGGAGGGCCAGGGATGAGCAGTTCTTC | few | TRBJ2-1 | TRBV11-2 | TRBD2
CASSYSRGRFYEQYF | TGTGCCAGCAGTTACAGCCGCGGGAGGTTCTACGAGCAGTACTTC | many | TRBJ2-7 | TRBV6-9 | TRBD2
CASTPASGNYNEQFF | TGTGCCAGCACTCCGGCTAGCGGGAATTACAATGAGCAGTTCTTC | few | TRBJ2-1 | TRBV28 | TRBD2
CASSELTGISAFF | TGTGCCAGTAGTGAATTAACAGGGATATCGGCTTTCTTT | many | TRBJ1-1 | TRBV19 | NA
CAGSLIGQGNTEAFF | TGTGCCGGCAGCTTAATTGGGCAGGGGAACACTGAAGCTTTCTTT | NA | TRBJ1-1 | TRBV13 | NA
CASSRSLNEKLFF | TGTGCCAGCAGCCGGAGCCTAAATGAAAAACTGTTTTTT | NA | TRBJ1-4 | TRBV28 | NA
CAISGEGGSSYNEQFF | TGTGCCATCAGTGGGGAAGGCGGGAGCTCCTACAATGAGCAGTTCTTC | NA | TRBJ2-1 | TRBV10-3 | TRBD2
CASDERTGGVNTEAFF | TGTGCCAGTGACGAACGGACAGGGGGTGTGAACACTGAAGCTTTCTTT | NA | TRBJ1-1 | TRBV19 | TRBD1
CASSPRYTDTQYF | TGTGCCAGCTCACCCCGATACACAGATACGCAGTATTTT | many | TRBJ2-3 | TRBV18 | NA
CSARPIAGRTSYEQYF | TGCAGTGCTAGACCTATAGCGGGGAGGACTTCCTACGAGCAGTACTTC | NA | TRBJ2-7 | TRBV20-1 | TRBD2
CAWSVFPGTYEQYF | TGTGCCTGGAGTGTATTCCCCGGGACTTACGAGCAGTACTTC | NA | TRBJ2-7 | TRBV30 | NA
CASAADTDTQYF | TGCGCCAGCGCGGCGGATACAGATACGCAGTATTTT | few | TRBJ2-3 | TRBV5-1 | NA
CAISESFQGDYGYTF | TGTGCCATCAGTGAGTCTTTTCAGGGGGACTATGGCTACACCTTC | many | TRBJ1-2 | TRBV10-3 | TRBD1
CASSIGPGFPNEQFF | TGTGCCAGTAGTATAGGCCCAGGGTTTCCGAATGAGCAGTTCTTC | few | TRBJ2-1 | TRBV19 | NA
CSARDLEQPQHF | TGCAGTGCTAGAGATCTCGAGCAGCCCCAGCATTTT | NA | TRBJ1-5 | TRBV20-1 | NA
CASSRLPGVNTEAFF | TGTGCCAGCAGCCGGTTGCCAGGGGTGAACACTGAAGCTTTCTTT | many | TRBJ1-1 | TRBV27 | NA
CASSLVNGALTYEQYF | TGTGCCAGCAGCTTAGTTAACGGAGCCCTTACCTACGAGCAGTACTTC | many | TRBJ2-7 | TRBV7-9 | NA
CASSQEGGTEAFF | TGTGCCAGCAGCCAAGAAGGCGGAACTGAAGCTTTCTTT | many | TRBJ1-1 | TRBV3-1 | NA
CASSLRGAYRTLHF | TGTGCCAGCAGTTTGAGGGGGGCGTATAGAACCCTCCACTTT | many | TRBJ1-6 | TRBV28 | NA
CASTPIEQFF | TGTGCCAGCACCCCCATAGAGCAGTTCTTC | few | TRBJ2-1 | TRBV11-3 | NA
CATSRTGSSVDTQYF | TGTGCCACCAGTCGGACAGGGAGCTCAGTGGATACGCAGTATTTT | NA | TRBJ2-3 | TRBV24-1 | TRBD1
CASSLGRGGSNTEAFF | TGTGCCAGCAGCCTCGGACGGGGAGGATCGAACACTGAAGCTTTCTTT | many | TRBJ1-1 | TRBV6-1 | NA
CASRPGTTISPVVNEQFF | TGTGCCAGCAGGCCCGGGACCACCATCTCCCCCGTCGTTAATGAGCAGTTCTTC | many | TRBJ2-1 | TRBV12-3/TRBV12-4 | NA
CASSLAFGGRTDTQYF | TGTGCCAGCAGCCTCGCGTTCGGCGGACGCACAGATACGCAGTATTTT | many | TRBJ2-3 | TRBV7-2 | NA
CASSADRVPPDTQYF | TGTGCCAGCAGTGCGGACAGGGTCCCTCCAGATACGCAGTATTTT | NA | TRBJ2-3 | TRBV25-1 | TRBD1
CASRAGSTYEQYF | TGTGCCAGCAGAGCCGGGTCCACCTACGAGCAGTACTTC | many | TRBJ2-7 | TRBV11-3 | NA
CASSEQGLDTEAFF | TGTGCCAGCAGTGAGCAGGGGTTGGACACTGAAGCTTTCTTT | NA | TRBJ1-1 | TRBV6-1 | NA
CASSPSFSGSSYNEQFF | TGTGCCAGCAGCCCTTCTTTTAGCGGAAGCTCCTACAATGAGCAGTTCTTC | NA | TRBJ2-1 | TRBV13 | NA
CASRSSVDTQYF | TGTGCCAGCAGATCCAGTGTGGATACGCAGTATTTT | many | TRBJ2-3 | TRBV6-2/TRBV6-3 | NA
CASSPEGATQYF | TGTGCCAGCAGCCCAGAGGGAGCTACGCAGTATTTT | NA | TRBJ2-3 | TRBV7-9 | NA
CASSLGERTEGWETQYF | TGTGCCAGCAGCTTAGGAGAACGGACAGAGGGTTGGGAGACCCAGTACTTC | NA | TRBJ2-5 | TRBV13 | NA
CSAAAEYSYNEQFF | TGCAGTGCGGCAGCGGAGTACTCCTACAATGAGCAGTTCTTC | many | TRBJ2-1 | TRBV20-1 | NA
CASSQDLLGPQTEQYF | TGCGCCAGCAGCCAAGATCTGCTAGGACCTCAGACCGAGCAGTACTTC | NA | TRBJ2-7 | TRBV4-3 | NA
CASKGSDTDTQYF | TGTGCCAGTAAGGGGTCAGACACAGATACGCAGTATTTT | many | TRBJ2-3 | TRBV19 | NA
CASSLGGINEKLFF | TGTGCCAGCAGTTTAGGAGGGATTAATGAAAAACTGTTTTTT | many | TRBJ1-4 | TRBV28 | NA
CASSQVGGSFIGQTNTGELFF | TGCGCCAGCAGCCAAGTAGGGGGAAGTTTCATCGGGCAGACGAACACCGGGGAGCTGTTTTTT | once | TRBJ2-2 | TRBV4-3 | NA
CASSQEPAELVSVDGYTF | TGCGCCAGCAGCCAAGAACCGGCAGAGCTGGTCAGCGTAGATGGCTACACCTTC | few | TRBJ1-2 | TRBV4-1 | NA
CASSTGQDGYTF | TGTGCCAGCAGTACGGGACAGGATGGCTACACCTTC | NA | TRBJ1-2 | TRBV6-1 | TRBD1
CASSLGLAGRDTQYF | TGTGCCAGCAGCTTGGGACTAGCGGGAAGGGATACGCAGTATTTT | many | TRBJ2-3 | TRBV11-2 | TRBD2
CASSPRTSGSPGNEQFF | TGTGCCAGCAGCCCGCGGACTAGCGGGAGCCCAGGGAATGAGCAGTTCTTC | many | TRBJ2-1 | TRBV7-2 | TRBD2
CARPTGREAFF | TGTGCCAGACCGACAGGACGTGAAGCTTTCTTT | NA | TRBJ1-1 | TRBV9 | NA
CASSYFPGEREKLFF | TGTGCCAGCAGTTACTTTCCGGGGGAACGTGAAAAACTGTTTTTT | many | TRBJ1-4 | TRBV6-2/TRBV6-3 | NA